A selection of T cell receptor beta chains follows, all from one sample in a study of blood T cell repertoires in COVID-19. Method: immunoSEQ multiplex PCR; TCRdb's copy keeps in-frame clones and lacks some. The sample shows about 59,000 clones, over 75% of them seen only once. The specimen was peripheral blood. The receptors shown here come from a man aged 80 or over with acute or convalescent COVID-19. Both conserved end residues are trimmed from each CDR3. Each record gives: CDR3 length, V gene, J gene, CDR3 protein.

cdr3_length: 14
v_call: TRBV9
j_call: TRBJ2-2
cdr3_aa: ASSETSGGATGELF

cdr3_length: 13
v_call: TRBV30
j_call: TRBJ1-3
cdr3_aa: AWRIQGLGGNTIY

cdr3_length: 12
v_call: TRBV6-1
j_call: TRBJ2-1
cdr3_aa: ASSDGEVGNEQF

cdr3_length: 14
v_call: TRBV3-1/TRBV3-2
j_call: TRBJ2-2
cdr3_aa: ASSASDERGAGELF

cdr3_length: 11
v_call: TRBV6-6
j_call: TRBJ1-3
cdr3_aa: ASGPVSGNTIY

cdr3_length: 11
v_call: TRBV6-5
j_call: TRBJ1-1
cdr3_aa: ASRLQVDTEAF

cdr3_length: 12
v_call: TRBV19
j_call: TRBJ1-2
cdr3_aa: ASRTGTGNYGYT

cdr3_length: 13
v_call: TRBV3-1/TRBV3-2
j_call: TRBJ2-3
cdr3_aa: ASSQADLGADTQY

cdr3_length: 14
v_call: TRBV10-3
j_call: TRBJ1-3
cdr3_aa: AIRGQGATSGNTIY

cdr3_length: 12
v_call: TRBV19
j_call: TRBJ1-5
cdr3_aa: ASSGGQPNQPQH

cdr3_length: 13
v_call: TRBV19
j_call: TRBJ2-2
cdr3_aa: ASNLRLVDSGELF

cdr3_length: 12
v_call: TRBV20-1
j_call: TRBJ2-3
cdr3_aa: SAIDGGVTDTQY

cdr3_length: 14
v_call: TRBV7-9
j_call: TRBJ2-6
cdr3_aa: ASGHTKNAGANVLT

cdr3_length: 12
v_call: TRBV6-5
j_call: TRBJ1-6
cdr3_aa: ASIPGGANSPLH

cdr3_length: 13
v_call: TRBV7-3
j_call: TRBJ2-1
cdr3_aa: ASSLDGSSYNEQF

cdr3_length: 11
v_call: TRBV7-9
j_call: TRBJ1-1
cdr3_aa: ASIEGGVAEAF